The rows below give T cell receptor beta chains drawn from one sample of a study of T cells after yellow fever vaccination. Using its own MiXCR run on the 5' RACE reads, TCRdb lists one record per CDR3 protein. The data show a few hundred thousand distinct CDR3 sequences, approximately 4% seen once. Specimen: PBMCs, collected 15 days after the yellow fever booster vaccination. These receptors were obtained from a man aged 18 to 29 who received the YFV17D yellow fever vaccine. Both conserved end residues are part of each CDR3. Fields, in order: D gene, CDR3 length, J gene, clone size, V gene, CDR3 protein, CDR3 DNA. A D gene is named only where the DNA matches it firmly. The size field is filled for only some rows; it gives once, few, many or a size class.

d_gene: TRBD2
len: 15
j_gene: TRBJ2-1
abundance: .
v_gene: TRBV19
CDR3aa: CASSMGTSDYNEQFF
CDR3nt: TGTGCCAGTAGTATGGGGACTAGCGACTACAATGAGCAGTTCTTC

d_gene: .
len: 14
j_gene: TRBJ2-2
abundance: few
v_gene: TRBV7-2
CDR3aa: CASSFDRGSGELFF
CDR3nt: TGTGCCAGCAGCTTTGACAGAGGGTCCGGGGAGCTGTTTTTT

d_gene: .
len: 15
j_gene: TRBJ2-7
abundance: few
v_gene: TRBV4-2
CDR3aa: CASSRQKDEPYEQYF
CDR3nt: TGTGCCAGCAGCCGGCAGAAGGACGAGCCCTACGAGCAGTACTTC

d_gene: .
len: 14
j_gene: TRBJ1-1
abundance: .
v_gene: TRBV5-6
CDR3aa: CASSWGRMNTEAFF
CDR3nt: TGTGCCAGCAGCTGGGGACGGATGAACACTGAAGCTTTCTTT

d_gene: .
len: 12
j_gene: TRBJ1-5
abundance: many
v_gene: TRBV29-1
CDR3aa: CSVADGNQPQHF
CDR3nt: TGCAGCGTTGCTGACGGGAATCAGCCCCAGCATTTT

d_gene: TRBD1
len: 14
j_gene: TRBJ1-1
abundance: few
v_gene: TRBV5-1
CDR3aa: CASRPGGRGTEAFF
CDR3nt: TGCGCCAGCAGACCAGGGGGGAGGGGCACTGAAGCTTTCTTT

d_gene: TRBD2
len: 15
j_gene: TRBJ2-1
abundance: .
v_gene: TRBV6-1
CDR3aa: CASSPASGGAYEQFF
CDR3nt: TGTGCCAGCAGTCCAGCTAGCGGGGGGGCTTATGAGCAGTTCTTC

d_gene: .
len: 13
j_gene: TRBJ2-7
abundance: few
v_gene: TRBV7-3
CDR3aa: CASSLEGTAEQYF
CDR3nt: TGTGCCAGCAGCCTGGAAGGAACAGCTGAGCAGTACTTC

d_gene: .
len: 14
j_gene: TRBJ2-3
abundance: few
v_gene: TRBV29-1
CDR3aa: CSVEESGRWDTQYF
CDR3nt: TGCAGCGTCGAGGAATCCGGCCGATGGGATACGCAGTATTTT

d_gene: .
len: 15
j_gene: TRBJ1-2
abundance: .
v_gene: TRBV7-2
CDR3aa: CASSSEGGAYYGYTF
CDR3nt: TGTGCCAGCAGCTCCGAGGGGGGGGCGTACTATGGCTACACCTTC

d_gene: TRBD1
len: 15
j_gene: TRBJ1-5
abundance: many
v_gene: TRBV7-9
CDR3aa: CASSLGWDREQPQHF
CDR3nt: TGTGCCAGCAGCTTGGGTTGGGACAGGGAGCAGCCCCAGCATTTT

d_gene: .
len: 15
j_gene: TRBJ1-5
abundance: few
v_gene: TRBV20-1
CDR3aa: CSARLVGGNSQPQHF
CDR3nt: TGCAGTGCCAGGTTGGTGGGGGGCAACAGTCAGCCCCAGCATTTT

d_gene: TRBD1
len: 15
j_gene: TRBJ1-4
abundance: .
v_gene: TRBV14
CDR3aa: CASSQEGQPNEKLFF
CDR3nt: TGTGCCAGCAGCCAAGAGGGACAGCCTAATGAAAAACTGTTTTTT

d_gene: TRBD2
len: 14
j_gene: TRBJ2-1
abundance: .
v_gene: TRBV5-1
CDR3aa: CASSWGGGVHEQFF
CDR3nt: TGCGCCAGCAGCTGGGGCGGGGGGGTTCACGAGCAGTTCTTC

d_gene: .
len: 15
j_gene: TRBJ1-1
abundance: .
v_gene: TRBV20-1
CDR3aa: CSARGDGGSNTEAFF
CDR3nt: TGCAGTGCTAGGGGGGATGGGGGATCGAACACTGAAGCTTTCTTT

d_gene: TRBD2
len: 15
j_gene: TRBJ2-7
abundance: few
v_gene: TRBV4-3
CDR3aa: CASSQSSGGAREQYF
CDR3nt: TGCGCCAGCAGCCAGTCGAGCGGGGGGGCTCGGGAGCAGTACTTC

d_gene: TRBD1
len: 14
j_gene: TRBJ1-4
abundance: few
v_gene: TRBV18
CDR3aa: CASSPGRGPEKLFF
CDR3nt: TGTGCCAGCTCACCCGGCAGGGGGCCGGAAAAACTGTTTTTT

d_gene: .
len: 14
j_gene: TRBJ2-7
abundance: many
v_gene: TRBV12-3/TRBV12-4
CDR3aa: CASSLTRVVYEQYF
CDR3nt: TGTGCCAGCAGTTTGACAAGGGTAGTCTACGAGCAGTACTTC

d_gene: TRBD2
len: 16
j_gene: TRBJ2-5
abundance: few
v_gene: TRBV14
CDR3aa: CASSQGLAGGKETQYF
CDR3nt: TGTGCCAGCAGCCAAGGACTAGCGGGGGGGAAAGAGACCCAGTACTTC

d_gene: TRBD1
len: 13
j_gene: TRBJ2-7
abundance: many
v_gene: TRBV29-1
CDR3aa: CSVEVLTGEEQYF
CDR3nt: TGCAGCGTTGAAGTTCTGACAGGGGAAGAGCAGTACTTC

d_gene: .
len: 13
j_gene: TRBJ2-1
abundance: many
v_gene: TRBV20-1
CDR3aa: CSATTPTANEQFF
CDR3nt: TGCAGTGCCACAACCCCGACTGCCAATGAGCAGTTCTTC

d_gene: TRBD2
len: 20
j_gene: TRBJ2-3
abundance: many
v_gene: TRBV11-2
CDR3aa: CASSLDGSSGGLTSTDTQYF
CDR3nt: TGTGCCAGCAGCTTAGATGGGTCCAGCGGGGGGCTCACTAGCACAGATACGCAGTATTTT